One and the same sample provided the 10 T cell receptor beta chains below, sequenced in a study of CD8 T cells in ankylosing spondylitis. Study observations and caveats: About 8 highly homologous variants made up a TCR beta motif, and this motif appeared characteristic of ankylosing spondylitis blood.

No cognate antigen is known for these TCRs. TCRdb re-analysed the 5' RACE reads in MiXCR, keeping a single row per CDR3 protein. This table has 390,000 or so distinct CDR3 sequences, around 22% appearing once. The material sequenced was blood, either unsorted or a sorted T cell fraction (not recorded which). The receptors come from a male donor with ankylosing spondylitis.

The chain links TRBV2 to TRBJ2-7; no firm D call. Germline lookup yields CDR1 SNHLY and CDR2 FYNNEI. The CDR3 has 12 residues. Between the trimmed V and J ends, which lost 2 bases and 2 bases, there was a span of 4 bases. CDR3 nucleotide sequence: TGTGCCAGCAGTGAATTCGCCTACGAGCAGTACTTC. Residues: CASSEFAYEQYF. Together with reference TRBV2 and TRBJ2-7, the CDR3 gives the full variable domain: EPEVTQTPSHQVTQMGQEVILRCVPISNHLYFYWYRQILGQKVEFLVSFYNNEISEKSEIFDDQFSVERPDGSNFTLKIRSTKLEDSAMYFCASSEFAYEQYFGPGTRLTVT.

CDR3 nucleotide sequence: TGTGCCAGCAGCTCCACAACTAGCGGCCTCGGCACAGATACGCAGTATTTT. This encodes CASSSTTSGLGTDTQYF. This chain links TRBV7-3 with TRBJ2-3, with 8 positions matching TRBD2. Germline CDR1 and CDR2: SGHTA and FQGTGA. This CDR3 comprises 17 residues. V lost 4 bases to trimming and J lost 1 base; unmatched junction nucleotides: 10.

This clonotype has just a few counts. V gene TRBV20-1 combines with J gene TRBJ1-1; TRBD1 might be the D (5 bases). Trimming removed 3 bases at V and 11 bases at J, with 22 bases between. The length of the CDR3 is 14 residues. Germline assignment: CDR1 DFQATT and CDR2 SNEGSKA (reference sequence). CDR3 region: CSARGPTGKTGAFF. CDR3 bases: TGCAGTGCTAGGGGACCGACGGGCAAAACGGGGGCTTTCTTT.

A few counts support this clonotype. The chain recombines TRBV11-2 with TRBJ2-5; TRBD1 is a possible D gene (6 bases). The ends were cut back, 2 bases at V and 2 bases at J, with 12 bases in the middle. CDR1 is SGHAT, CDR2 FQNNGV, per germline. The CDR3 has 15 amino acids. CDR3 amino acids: CASSLTGQIQETQYF. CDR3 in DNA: TGTGCCAGCAGCTTAACCGGACAGATACAAGAGACCCAGTACTTC.

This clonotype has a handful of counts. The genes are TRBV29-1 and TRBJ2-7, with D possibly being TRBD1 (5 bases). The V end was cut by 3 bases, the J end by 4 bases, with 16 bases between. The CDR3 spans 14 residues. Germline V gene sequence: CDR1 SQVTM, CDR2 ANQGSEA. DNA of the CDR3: TGCAGCGTTGAGGGTTCCGCAGGGTCGTACGAGCAGTACTTC. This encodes CSVEGSAGSYEQYF.

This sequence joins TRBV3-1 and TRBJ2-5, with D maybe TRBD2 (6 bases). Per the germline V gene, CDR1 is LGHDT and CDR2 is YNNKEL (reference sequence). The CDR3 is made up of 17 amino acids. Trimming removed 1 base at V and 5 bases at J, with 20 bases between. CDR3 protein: CASSQAAEGLAKETQYF. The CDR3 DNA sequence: TGTGCCAGCAGCCAAGCCGCCGAGGGGCTAGCGAAGGAGACCCAGTACTTC.

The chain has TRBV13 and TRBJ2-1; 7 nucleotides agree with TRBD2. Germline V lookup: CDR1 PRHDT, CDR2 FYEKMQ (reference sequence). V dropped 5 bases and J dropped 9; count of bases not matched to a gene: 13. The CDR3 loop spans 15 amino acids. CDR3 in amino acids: CASSPDAGTTIEQFF. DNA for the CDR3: TGTGCCAGCAGCCCCGACGCCGGGACTACCATTGAGCAGTTCTTC.

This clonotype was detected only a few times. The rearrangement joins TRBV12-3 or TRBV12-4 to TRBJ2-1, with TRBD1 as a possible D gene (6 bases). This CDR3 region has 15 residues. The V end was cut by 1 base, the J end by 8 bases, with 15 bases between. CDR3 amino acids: CASSLVTGGGYEQFF. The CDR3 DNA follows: TGTGCCAGCAGTTTAGTTACAGGTGGGGGCTATGAGCAGTTCTTC.

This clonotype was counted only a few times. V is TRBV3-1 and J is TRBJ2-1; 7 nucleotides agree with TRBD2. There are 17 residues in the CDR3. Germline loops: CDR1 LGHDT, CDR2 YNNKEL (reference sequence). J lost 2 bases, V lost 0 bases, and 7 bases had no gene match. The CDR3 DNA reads TGTGCCAGCAGCCAAGATATAGCGGCGGGGGCCTACAATGAGCAGTTCTTC. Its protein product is CASSQDIAAGAYNEQFF.

In DNA form, the CDR3 reads TGCGCCAGCAGCCAAGAATTCGGTATGTTTGAAGCTTTCTTT. Translated, it gives CASSQEFGMFEAFF. V and J are TRBV4-3 and TRBJ1-1; no definite D call. The V and J ends lost 0 bases and 7 bases respectively, with 12 bases between them. This CDR3 is 14 amino acids long. Germline V gene lookup returns CDR1 LGHNA and CDR2 YSLEER.